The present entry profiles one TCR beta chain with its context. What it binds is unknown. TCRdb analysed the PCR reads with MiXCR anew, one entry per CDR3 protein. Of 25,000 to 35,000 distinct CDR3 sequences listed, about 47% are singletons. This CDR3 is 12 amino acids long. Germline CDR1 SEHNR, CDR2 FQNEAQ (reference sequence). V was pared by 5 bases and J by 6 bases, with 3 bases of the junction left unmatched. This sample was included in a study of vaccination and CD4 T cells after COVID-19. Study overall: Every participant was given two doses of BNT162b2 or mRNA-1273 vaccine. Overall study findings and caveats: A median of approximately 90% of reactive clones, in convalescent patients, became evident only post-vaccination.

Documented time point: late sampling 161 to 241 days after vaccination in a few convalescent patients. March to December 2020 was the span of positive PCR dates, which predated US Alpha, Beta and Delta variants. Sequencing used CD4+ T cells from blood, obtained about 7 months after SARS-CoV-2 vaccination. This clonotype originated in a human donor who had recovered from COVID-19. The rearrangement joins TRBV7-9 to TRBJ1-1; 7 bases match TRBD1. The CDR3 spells CASSQGGSEAFF. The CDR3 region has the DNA TGTGCCAGCAGCCAGGGGGGATCTGAAGCTTTCTTT.